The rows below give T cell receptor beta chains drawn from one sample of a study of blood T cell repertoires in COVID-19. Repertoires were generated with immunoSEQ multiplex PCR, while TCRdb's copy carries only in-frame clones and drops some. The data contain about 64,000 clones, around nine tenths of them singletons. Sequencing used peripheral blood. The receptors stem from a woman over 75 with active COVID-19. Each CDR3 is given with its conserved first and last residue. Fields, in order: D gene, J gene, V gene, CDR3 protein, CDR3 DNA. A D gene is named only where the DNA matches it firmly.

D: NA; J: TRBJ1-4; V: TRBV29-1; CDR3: CSGGSLANEKLFF; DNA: TGCAGCGGGGGTTCCCTCGCTAATGAAAAACTGTTTTTT
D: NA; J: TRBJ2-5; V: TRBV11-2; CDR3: CASSIQAETQYF; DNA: TGTGCCAGCAGCATACAGGCGGAGACCCAGTACTTC
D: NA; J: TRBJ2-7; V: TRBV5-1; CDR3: CASSLWVVGGGNTYEQYF; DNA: TGCGCCAGCAGCTTGTGGGTCGTTGGCGGCGGGAATACCTACGAGCAGTACTTC
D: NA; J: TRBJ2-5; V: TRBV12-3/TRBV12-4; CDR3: CASSWTGETQYF; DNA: TGTGCCAGCAGTTGGACGGGGGAGACCCAGTACTTC
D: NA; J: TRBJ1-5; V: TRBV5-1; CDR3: CASSLGQNNQPQHF; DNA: TGCGCCAGCAGCCTCGGACAGAACAATCAGCCCCAGCATTTT
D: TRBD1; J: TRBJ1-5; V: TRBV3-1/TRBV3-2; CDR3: CASSQTGGSNQPQHF; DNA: TGTGCCAGCAGCCAAACAGGGGGGTCCAATCAGCCCCAGCATTTT
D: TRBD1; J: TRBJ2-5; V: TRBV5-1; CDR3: CASNDRVRETQYF; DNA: TGCGCCAGTAATGACAGGGTTAGGGAGACCCAGTACTTC
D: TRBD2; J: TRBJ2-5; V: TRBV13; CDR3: CASSLGEWGGNLETQYF; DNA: TGTGCCAGCAGCTTAGGCGAATGGGGGGGGAATTTGGAGACCCAGTACTTC
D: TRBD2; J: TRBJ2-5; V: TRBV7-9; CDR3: CASSLALTSGFESETQYF; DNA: TGTGCCAGCAGCTTAGCGCTGACTAGCGGGTTTGAGTCGGAGACCCAGTACTTC
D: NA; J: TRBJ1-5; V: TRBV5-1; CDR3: CASSWGGQDQPQHF; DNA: TGCGCCAGCAGCTGGGGGGGGCAGGATCAGCCCCAGCATTTT